One and the same sample provided the 23 T cell receptor beta chains below, sequenced in a study of cytomegalovirus exposure and HLA in healthy donors (dated by TCRdb to 2015 to 2018). The method behind the library was the immunoSEQ multiplex PCR assay. The multiplex PCR relied on a mix of 60 forward primers for TCR Vbeta segments and 13 reverse primers for TCR Jbeta segments. This immuneACCESS table, as held by TCRdb, lists in-frame sequences with V and J called but not all clones. Of the missing ones, under half trace to an unresolved V gene in checked studies; the others have no known cause. The table for this sample lists tens of thousands of clones; around 84% of them were counted only once. The ten largest clones represent about 3.5% of the sample. Sequenced material: PBMCs. The receptors stem from a woman between 40 and 55 years old in good health and CMV-seronegative.

The rearrangement uses TRBV4-3 and TRBJ1-1; D unclear. Germline lookup yields CDR1 LGHNA and CDR2 YSLEER. V lost 0 bases to trimming and J lost 1 base, with 6 bases between them. This CDR3 contains 14 residues. DNA of the CDR3: TGCGCCAGCAGCCAAGATCTCGGGAACACTGAAGCTTTCTTT. Translation gives CASSQDLGNTEAFF.

The CDR3 bases are TGCAGCGTTTCATCGGGATTTTCTTCCTACGAGCAGTACTTC. Translating it yields CSVSSGFSSYEQYF. The chain employs TRBV29-1 and TRBJ2-5, with a possible D match to TRBD2 (5 bases). The better agreement between TRBJ2-7 and the DNA end casts doubt on the J call. The CDR3 contains 14 residues. The germline CDR1 and CDR2 sequences are SQVTM and ANQGSEA.

The rearrangement links TRBV19 to TRBJ1-1; D call uncertain. This CDR3 has 14 amino acids. The germline V and J ends were trimmed by 9 bases and 1 base, with 15 bases remaining between them. The germline gives CDR1 LNHDA, CDR2 SQIVND (reference sequence). The CDR3 DNA follows: TGTGCCAGCTCTGCCATCCTACCGAACACTGAAGCTTTCTTT. As protein: CASSAILPNTEAFF.

This clone was found a few times. V usage is TRBV6-5 and J usage is TRBJ1-1; tentatively, D is TRBD1 (5 bases). This CDR3 has 13 amino acids. Trimming took off 5 bases at V and 0 bases at J, with 7 bases between the two ends. Germline CDR1 reads MNHEY; CDR2 reads SVGAGI. The CDR3 DNA reads TGTGCCAGCAGTAGGGGTTTGAACACTGAAGCTTTCTTT. Translating gives CASSRGLNTEAFF.

This clone appeared a single time. The gene calls are TRBV5-4 and TRBJ2-7; 10 positions match TRBD2. J was trimmed by 3 bases and V by 0 bases; bases with no gene match: 9. Per germline, CDR1 SGHNT and CDR2 YYREEE (reference sequence). This CDR3 has 17 amino acids. The CDR3 reads CASSLVSSGRRYYEQYF. Written as DNA, the CDR3 is TGTGCCAGCAGCTTGGTGAGTAGCGGGAGGAGATACTACGAGCAGTACTTC.

The rearrangement uses TRBV5-8 and TRBJ2-3; TRBD1 is a possible D gene (5 bases). The germline V and J ends were trimmed by 4 bases and 3 bases, with 18 bases remaining between them. Germline-derived CDR1 and CDR2 are SGHTS and YDEGEE. The CDR3 contains 16 residues. DNA of the CDR3: TGTGCCAGCAGCCTTCGGGCAGGGCGTGAAACAGATACGCAGTATTTT. The encoded protein is CASSLRAGRETDTQYF.

The chain joins TRBV6-4 to TRBJ1-1; 7 bases match TRBD1. Losses at the gene ends were 6 bases for V and 0 bases for J; bases not matched to a gene: 13. The CDR3 is 17 amino acids. The germline V gene encodes CDR1 MRHNA and CDR2 SNTAGT. The CDR3 here is CASRMRDRGPMNTEAFF. CDR3 coding DNA: TGTGCCAGCAGAATGCGGGACAGAGGTCCCATGAACACTGAAGCTTTCTTT.

The chain couples TRBV10-3 to TRBJ2-3; the D gene is possibly TRBD2 (7 bases). In germline, CDR1 is ENHRY, CDR2 SYGVKD. The V end was cut by 0 bases, the J end by 6 bases, with 16 bases between. This CDR3 region has 16 residues. In nucleotides, the CDR3 is TGTGCCATCAGTGAGTCTGGGGGGGGGCGCATTGATACGCAGTATTTT. It is translated as CAISESGGGRIDTQYF.

The CDR3, as DNA: TGTGCCAGCAGCTTGGCCTACTACGAGCAGTACTTC. Its translation is CASSLAYYEQYF. This chain links TRBV5-6 with TRBJ2-7; D not resolved. CDR3 length: 12 amino acids. Germline V gives CDR1 SGHDT, CDR2 YYEEEE. The V gene lost 0 bases and the J gene lost 3 bases, with 4 bases spanning the gap.

This clone was observed once. The chain uses TRBV19 and TRBJ2-2, with D perhaps matching TRBD2 (5 bases). Trimming took 9 bases from V and 2 from J, leaving 28 bases between them. The germline CDR1 and CDR2 sequences are LNHDA and SQIVND (reference sequence). The CDR3 is 19 residues long. The CDR3 region has the DNA TGTGCCAGCGTCCAAGAAAAGGGCAGGAGTGCGGGTAACACCGGGGAGCTGTTTTTT. Translated: CASVQEKGRSAGNTGELFF. Combining the CDR3 with reference TRBV19 and TRBJ2-2 gives the whole variable domain DGGITQSPKYLFRKEGQNVTLSCEQNLNHDAMYWYRQDPGQGLRLIYYSQIVNDFQKGDIAEGYSVSREKKESFPLTVTSAQKNPTAFYLCASVQEKGRSAGNTGELFFGEGSRLTVL.

The chain couples TRBV12-5 to TRBJ2-5; D gene uncertain. CDR3 size: 12 residues. V was shortened by 4 bases and J by 4 bases, with 7 bases between the two germline ends. CDR1 and CDR2 from the germline V gene are LGHNT and FRNRAP. The CDR3 spells CASGSRVETQYF. The CDR3 DNA is TGTGCTAGTGGTTCCCGGGTAGAGACCCAGTACTTC.

The chain has TRBV28 and TRBJ2-7; a possible D gene is TRBD1 (6 bases). CDR1 and CDR2 from the germline V gene are MDHEN and SYDVKM. The CDR3 sequence is 13 residues long. Trimming took 8 bases from V and 9 from J, leaving 20 bases between them. This CDR3 reads CASCGAGTLRQYF. CDR3 sequence (DNA): TGTGCCAGCTGTGGCGCCGGGACATTAAGGCAGTACTTC.

This chain connects TRBV5-6 to TRBJ1-1, with a tentative D call TRBD1 (6 bases). V was trimmed by 4 bases and J by 8 bases, leaving 12 bases between them. Germline V lookup: CDR1 SGHDT, CDR2 YYEEEE. This CDR3 has 12 residues. Here the CDR3 DNA reads TGTGCCAGCAGCCGGGGGGCGAGCGAAGCTTTCTTT. It codes for CASSRGASEAFF.

The chain recombines TRBV11-2 with TRBJ1-1; TRBD1 matches at 7 bases. The J segment lost 2 bases and the V segment lost 5 bases, leaving 8 bases of the junction unmatched. The CDR3 runs to 15 residues. Germline CDR1 reads SGHAT; CDR2 reads FQNNGV. The CDR3 is CASSTRTGRNTEAFF. The CDR3 DNA follows: TGTGCCAGCAGCACCCGGACAGGAAGAAACACTGAAGCTTTCTTT.

This sequence joins TRBV28 and TRBJ1-5; D uncertain. This CDR3 is 12 amino acids long. Trimming removed 3 bases from V and 5 bases from J, with 5 bases in between. Germline-derived CDR1 and CDR2 are MDHEN and SYDVKM. CDR3 amino acids: CASSFEDQPQHF. As DNA, the CDR3 is TGTGCCAGCAGTTTTGAGGATCAGCCCCAGCATTTT.

The chain joins TRBV11-3 to TRBJ2-3, with 15 positions matching TRBD2. The CDR3 loop spans 14 amino acids. Trimming removed 8 bases from V and 4 bases from J; junction bases left unmatched: 1. Germline CDR1 and CDR2: SGHNT and YENEEA. CDR3 nucleotides: TGTGCCAGCGGGACTAGCGGGAGGTCAGATACGCAGTATTTT. It specifies CASGTSGRSDTQYF.

This clone was counted a single time. CDR3 sequence: CASSLASGGQGKTQYF. In DNA form, the CDR3 reads TGCGCCAGCAGCTTGGCCTCCGGGGGACAGGGAAAGACCCAGTACTTC. The rearrangement joins TRBV5-1 to TRBJ2-5, with 9 bases aligning to TRBD1. Losses at the gene ends were 0 bases for V and 6 bases for J; bases not matched to a gene: 9. CDR1 is SGHRS and CDR2 is YFSETQ in the germline V gene. The CDR3 runs 16 residues.

This chain connects TRBV11-2 to TRBJ1-4; D is possibly TRBD1 (5 bases). Looked up from germline, CDR1 is SGHAT and CDR2 is FQNNGV. CDR3 size: 15 residues. V was pared by 1 base and J by 5 bases, with 11 bases between. The CDR3 sequence: CASSLGAGRNEKLFF. In DNA form, the CDR3 reads TGTGCCAGCAGCTTAGGCGCAGGGCGGAATGAAAAACTGTTTTTT.

The chain combines TRBV29-1 with TRBJ2-7, with TRBD2 as a possible D gene (5 bases). This CDR3 comprises 12 residues. Trimming stripped 1 base from V and 5 bases from J, with 9 bases between. Per the germline V gene, CDR1 is SQVTM and CDR2 is ANQGSEA. CDR3 bases: TGCAGCGTTGAAGTCTCCGGGAACGAGCAGTACTTC. Its protein product is CSVEVSGNEQYF.

The chain is built from TRBV28 and TRBJ1-4, with D hard to call. The V gene lost 5 bases and the J gene lost 2 bases, with 9 bases spanning the gap. CDR3 length: 14 amino acids. Germline lookup yields CDR1 MDHEN and CDR2 SYDVKM. CDR3 bases: TGTGCCAGCAGTCGGAGGAATACTAATGAAAAACTGTTTTTT. Translation gives CASSRRNTNEKLFF.

The chain is built from TRBV18 and TRBJ1-1; tentative D call: TRBD1 (5 bases). The CDR3 covers 12 residues. Deletions cut 5 bases from V and 8 bases from J, with 12 bases between. The germline gives CDR1 KGHSH, CDR2 LQKENI. CDR3 coding DNA: TGTGCCAGCTCAGACAGTCAGAGGGAAGCTTTCTTT. Its translation: CASSDSQREAFF. The whole variable domain, remainder taken from reference TRBV18 and TRBJ1-1, is NAGVMQNPRHLVRRRGQEARLRCSPMKGHSHVYWYRQLPEEGLKFMVYLQKENIIDESGMPKERFSAEFPKEGPSILRIQQVVRGDSAAYFCASSDSQREAFFGQGTRLTVV.

In regard to this clone: Since the CDR3 does not end with the conserved phenylalanine or tryptophan, this likely comes from a read error. The chain joins TRBV9 to TRBJ1-1; D uncertain. CDR1 is SGDLS, CDR2 YYNGEE, per germline. CDR3 length: 13 amino acids. With 1 base removed from V and 3 bases from J, the gap between germline ends came to 7 bases. CDR3 residues: CASSVKPDTEAFL. The CDR3 nucleotides are TGTGCCAGCAGCGTAAAGCCAGACACTGAAGCTTTCCTT.

The chain is built from TRBV30 and TRBJ1-1, with 7 bases aligning to TRBD1. CDR1 and CDR2 (germline): GTSNPN, SVGIG (reference sequence). Trimming took 4 bases from V and 5 from J; bases not matched to a gene: 4. The CDR3 consists of 12 residues. The DNA of the CDR3 is TGTGCCTGGACCGACAGGGATACTGAAGCTTTCTTT. It encodes CAWTDRDTEAFF.